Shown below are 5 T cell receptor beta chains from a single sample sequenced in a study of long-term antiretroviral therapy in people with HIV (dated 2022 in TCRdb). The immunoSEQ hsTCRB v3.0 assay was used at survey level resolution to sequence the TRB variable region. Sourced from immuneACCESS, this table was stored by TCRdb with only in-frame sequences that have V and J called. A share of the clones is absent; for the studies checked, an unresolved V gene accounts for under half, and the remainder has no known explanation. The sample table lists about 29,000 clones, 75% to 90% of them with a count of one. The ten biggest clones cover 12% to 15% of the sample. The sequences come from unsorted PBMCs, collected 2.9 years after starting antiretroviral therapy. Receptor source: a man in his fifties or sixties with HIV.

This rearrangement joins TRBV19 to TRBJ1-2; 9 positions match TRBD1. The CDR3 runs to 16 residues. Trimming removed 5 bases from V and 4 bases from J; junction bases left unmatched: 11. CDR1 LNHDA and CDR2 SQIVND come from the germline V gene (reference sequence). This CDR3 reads CASSRKQGAYVYGYTF. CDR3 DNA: TGTGCCAGTAGTCGGAAACAGGGGGCGTACGTCTATGGCTACACCTTC.

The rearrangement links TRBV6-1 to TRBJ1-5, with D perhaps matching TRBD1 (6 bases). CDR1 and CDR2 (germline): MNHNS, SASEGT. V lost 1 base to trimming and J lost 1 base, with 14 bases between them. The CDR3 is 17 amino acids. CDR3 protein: CASSEGTGRGSNQPQHF. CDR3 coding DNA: TGTGCCAGCAGTGAAGGTACGGGCAGGGGCAGCAATCAGCCCCAGCATTTT.

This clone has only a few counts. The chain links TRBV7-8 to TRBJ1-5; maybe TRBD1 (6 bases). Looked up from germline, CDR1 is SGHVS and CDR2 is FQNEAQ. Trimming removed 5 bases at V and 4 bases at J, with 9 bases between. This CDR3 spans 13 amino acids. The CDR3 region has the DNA TGTGCCAGCAGCCGGACAGTAAATCAGCCCCAGCATTTT. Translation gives CASSRTVNQPQHF. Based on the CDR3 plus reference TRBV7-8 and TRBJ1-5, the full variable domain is GAGVSQSPRYKVAKRGQDVALRCDPISGHVSLFWYQQALGQGPEFLTYFQNEAQLDKSGLPSDRFFAERPEGSVSTLKIQRTQQEDSAVYLCASSRTVNQPQHFGDGTRLSIL.

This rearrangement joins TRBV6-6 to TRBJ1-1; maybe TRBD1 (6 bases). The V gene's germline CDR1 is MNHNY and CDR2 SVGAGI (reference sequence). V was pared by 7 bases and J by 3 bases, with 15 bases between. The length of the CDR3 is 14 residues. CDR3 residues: CASILPGDHTEAFF. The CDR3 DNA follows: TGTGCCAGCATCCTCCCAGGGGACCACACTGAAGCTTTCTTT.

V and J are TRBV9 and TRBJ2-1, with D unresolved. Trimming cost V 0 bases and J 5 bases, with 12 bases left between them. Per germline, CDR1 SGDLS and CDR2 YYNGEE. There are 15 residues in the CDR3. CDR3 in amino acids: CASSVEGNSNNEQFF. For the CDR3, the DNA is TGTGCCAGCAGCGTAGAAGGGAATAGCAACAATGAGCAGTTCTTC.